One sample yielded the 20 T cell receptor beta chains listed below, sequenced in a study of cytomegalovirus exposure and HLA in healthy donors. 60 Vbeta and 13 Jbeta primers were used in PCR. TCRdb keeps only in-frame clones here, not all; method: immunoSEQ multiplex PCR. This table has over 110,000 clones, 82% appearing once. Sequenced input: PBMCs. The receptors originated from a male donor in good health and CMV-seronegative.

As DNA, the CDR3 is TGTGCCAGCAGTTGGGGGGAGGCAGATACGCAGTATTTT. Translated: CASSWGEADTQYF. The chain combines TRBV25-1 with TRBJ2-3; the D gene is possibly TRBD2 (6 bases). CDR3 length equals 13 residues. V was trimmed by 5 bases and J by 4 bases, leaving 10 bases between them. CDR1 and CDR2 (germline): MGHDK, SYGVNS.

Points on this clone: Other nucleotide sequences in the sample specify the same CDR3. V gene TRBV10-3 combines with J gene TRBJ1-1; D gene ambiguous. The V end was cut by 9 bases, the J end by 10 bases, with 21 bases between. The CDR3 runs to 13 residues. Looked up from germline, CDR1 is ENHRY and CDR2 is SYGVKD. The CDR3 DNA reads TGTGCCATTGCCGGAAGGCAACCAGGCGTAGCTTTCTTT. This translates into CAIAGRQPGVAFF.

The chain combines TRBV11-2 with TRBJ2-2; 9 bases match TRBD1. This CDR3 has 16 amino acids. Unmatched junction bases numbered 9, after V lost 5 bases and J lost 5 bases. Germline V gives CDR1 SGHAT, CDR2 FQNNGV. In DNA, the CDR3 is TGTGCCAGCAGCCTACGACAGGGGGGTAGGACCGGGGAGCTGTTTTTT. As protein: CASSLRQGGRTGELFF.

This clone was detected only a few times. The chain carries TRBV5-6 and TRBJ1-2; 10 nucleotides line up with TRBD1. J gave up 9 bases and V 3 bases, and 11 bases lay outside the gene matches. This CDR3 is built from 15 residues. Germline V gives CDR1 SGHDT, CDR2 YYEEEE. CDR3 coding DNA: TGTGCCAGCAGCTCGTGGGACAGGGGTGCTTTGAGCTACACCTTC. Translated, it gives CASSSWDRGALSYTF.

V usage is TRBV28 and J usage is TRBJ2-5, with no clear D. CDR1 and CDR2 from the germline V gene are MDHEN and SYDVKM. The CDR3 runs to 12 residues. With 6 bases removed from V and 9 bases from J, the gap between germline ends came to 14 bases. The CDR3 protein is CASRPEAESQYF. Here the CDR3 DNA reads TGTGCCAGCAGGCCTGAGGCGGAGTCCCAGTACTTC.

The rearrangement links TRBV14 to TRBJ2-2, with D possibly matching TRBD1 (6 bases). The CDR3 length is 14 residues. Germline CDR1 is SGHDN and CDR2 is FVKESK. Trimming shortened V by 6 bases and J by 3 bases, and 11 bases separated the two germline ends. The CDR3 DNA is TGTGCCAGCAGTATGGGACACTACACCGGGGAGCTGTTTTTT. Protein: CASSMGHYTGELFF.

V usage is TRBV27 and J usage is TRBJ1-5; tentatively, D is TRBD1 (5 bases). Trimming took off 6 bases at V and 5 bases at J, with 14 bases between the two ends. Germline loops: CDR1 MNHEY, CDR2 SMNVEV (reference sequence). CDR3 length equals 14 residues. CDR3 sequence reads: CASSLNRGYQPQHF. The CDR3 DNA follows: TGTGCCAGCAGCCTCAATAGGGGATATCAGCCCCAGCATTTT.

The gene calls are TRBV7-2 and TRBJ2-7; 11 nucleotides align to TRBD2. V lost 5 bases and J lost 1; bases outside the gene matches: 4. CDR1 is SGHTA and CDR2 is FQGNSA in the germline V gene. The CDR3 has 15 amino acids. The CDR3 loop is CASSVSGRESYEQYF. In DNA form, the CDR3 reads TGTGCCAGCAGCGTTAGCGGGAGGGAGTCCTACGAGCAGTACTTC.

The rearrangement joins TRBV6-5 to TRBJ2-1, with D possibly matching TRBD2 (5 bases). This CDR3 region has 11 residues. Germline loops: CDR1 MNHEY, CDR2 SVGAGI. V shed 6 bases and J shed 6 bases, with 6 bases lying between them. The CDR3 loop reads CASSRGNEQFF. In nucleotides, the CDR3 is TGTGCCAGCAGCCGGGGCAATGAGCAGTTCTTC.

The chain uses TRBV6-5 and TRBJ2-7, with 10 bases matching TRBD2. In germline, CDR1 is MNHEY, CDR2 SVGAGI. The CDR3 totals 15 residues. The trim removed 4 bases at V and 3 bases at J, leaving 6 bases unmatched. The DNA for the CDR3 is TGTGCCAGCAGTTTGAGCGGGAGGGCCGGCTACGAGCAGTACTTC. Translation: CASSLSGRAGYEQYF.

The chain uses TRBV29-1 and TRBJ2-5; 11 nucleotides match TRBD1. J gave up 5 bases and V 5 bases, and 1 base lay outside the gene matches. The V gene's germline CDR1 is SQVTM and CDR2 ANQGSEA. The length of the CDR3 is 12 residues. CDR3 in amino acids: CSVRTGGETQYF. As DNA, the CDR3 is TGCAGCGTTAGGACAGGGGGCGAGACCCAGTACTTC.

The chain has TRBV28 and TRBJ1-5; D gene unclear. The CDR3 runs to 12 residues. V was trimmed by 1 base and J by 13 bases, leaving 11 bases between them. Germline V gene sequence: CDR1 MDHEN, CDR2 SYDVKM. CDR3 nucleotides: TGTGCCAGCAGTTTATTCGGTAAGAAACAGCATTTT. It yields the protein CASSLFGKKQHF.

The V and J genes are TRBV4-1 and TRBJ1-5, with TRBD1 identical over 7 bases. The length of the CDR3 is 16 residues. Germline CDR1 and CDR2: MGHRA and YSYEKL. J was trimmed by 7 bases and V by 0 bases; bases with no gene match: 9. Here the CDR3 reads CASSQDDLQGLQPQHF. CDR3 coding DNA: TGCGCCAGCAGCCAAGATGACCTACAGGGGTTACAGCCCCAGCATTTT.

The chain employs TRBV7-2 and TRBJ1-2; D unresolved. Looked up from germline, CDR1 is SGHTA and CDR2 is FQGNSA. The CDR3 is 13 residues long. Trimming left V 7 bases short and J 7 bases short, with 16 bases between. In DNA form, the CDR3 reads TGTGCCAGCACCTATACATATTCTAGTGGCTACACCTTC. It specifies CASTYTYSSGYTF.

This chain uses TRBV14 with TRBJ2-7, with a possible D match to TRBD1 (6 bases). V was cut by 1 base and J by 3 bases, with 13 bases left in between. The CDR3 has 15 amino acids. Looked up from germline, CDR1 is SGHDN and CDR2 is FVKESK. The chain's CDR3 is CASSQVAGAIYEQYF. Here the CDR3 DNA reads TGTGCCAGCAGCCAAGTTGCAGGGGCCATCTACGAGCAGTACTTC. Supplemented by reference TRBV14 and TRBJ2-7, the full variable domain reads EAGVTQFPSHSVIEKGQTVTLRCDPISGHDNLYWYRRVMGKEIKFLLHFVKESKQDESGMPNNRFLAERTGGTYSTLKVQPAELEDSGVYFCASSQVAGAIYEQYFGPGTRLTVT.

The rearrangement links TRBV6-1 to TRBJ1-6; TRBD1 is a possible D gene (6 bases). V lost 3 bases and J 7 bases, leaving 10 bases between the germline ends. Germline V lookup: CDR1 MNHNS, CDR2 SASEGT. CDR3 length: 14 residues. The CDR3 is CASSEDSTNSPLHF. The CDR3 DNA reads TGTGCCAGCAGTGAGGACAGCACCAATTCACCCCTCCACTTT.

This clone was recorded once. V and J are TRBV9 and TRBJ2-7, with 16 bases identical to TRBD2. V trimming: 3 bases; J trimming: 7 bases; junction bases outside the gene matches: 13. Germline CDR1 SGDLS, CDR2 YYNGEE. The CDR3 sequence is 18 residues long. The DNA for the CDR3 is TGTGCCAGCAGCGCCGAGCCGGGACTAGCGGGAGGGTCGTGGGAGCAGTACTTC. It is translated as CASSAEPGLAGGSWEQYF.

The chain couples TRBV10-1 to TRBJ2-2; possibly TRBD1 for D (6 bases). This CDR3 comprises 17 residues. Trimming cost V 10 bases and J 4 bases, with 25 bases left between them. The germline V gene has CDR1 WNHNN and CDR2 SYGVQD (reference sequence). CDR3: CANGQNNRNPTTGELFF. CDR3 nucleotide sequence: TGCGCCAATGGACAGAACAATCGGAACCCCACCACCGGGGAGCTGTTTTTT.

V and J are TRBV7-9 and TRBJ2-7; possibly TRBD2 for D (5 bases). The V end was cut by 5 bases, the J end by 6 bases, with 26 bases between. This CDR3 is built from 17 residues. The V gene's germline CDR1 is SEHNR and CDR2 FQNEAQ (reference sequence). The CDR3 reads CASSPRGWAGETGEQYF. CDR3 nucleotide sequence: TGTGCCAGCAGCCCCCGGGGTTGGGCGGGTGAGACGGGCGAGCAGTACTTC.

V gene TRBV7-9 combines with J gene TRBJ1-1; D remains ambiguous. The germline V gene has CDR1 SEHNR and CDR2 FQNEAQ (reference sequence). This CDR3 contains 13 residues. Trimming removed 6 bases from V and 5 bases from J, with 13 bases in between. The CDR3 DNA is TGTGCCAGCAGGGAATTACTAGGGACTGAAGCTTTCTTT. Translation: CASRELLGTEAFF.